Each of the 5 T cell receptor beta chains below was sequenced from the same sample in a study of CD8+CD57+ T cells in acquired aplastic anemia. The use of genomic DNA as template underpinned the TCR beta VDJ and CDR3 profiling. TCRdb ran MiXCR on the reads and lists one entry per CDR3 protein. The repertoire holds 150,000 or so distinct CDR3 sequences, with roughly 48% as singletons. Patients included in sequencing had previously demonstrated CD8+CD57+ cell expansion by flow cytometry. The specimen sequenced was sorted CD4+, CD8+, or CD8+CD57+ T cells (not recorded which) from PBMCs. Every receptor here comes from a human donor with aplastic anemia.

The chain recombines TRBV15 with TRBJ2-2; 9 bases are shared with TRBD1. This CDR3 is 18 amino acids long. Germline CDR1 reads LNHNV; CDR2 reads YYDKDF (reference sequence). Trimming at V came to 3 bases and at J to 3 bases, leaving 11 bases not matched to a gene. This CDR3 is CATSRPLQGARDTGELFF. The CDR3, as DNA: TGTGCCACCAGCAGGCCCTTACAGGGGGCAAGAGACACCGGGGAGCTGTTTTTT.

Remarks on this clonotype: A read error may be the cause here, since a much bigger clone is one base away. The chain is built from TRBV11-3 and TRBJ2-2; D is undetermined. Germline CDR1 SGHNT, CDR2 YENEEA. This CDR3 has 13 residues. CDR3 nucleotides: TGTACCAGCACCAACAGCTACACCGGGGAGCTGTTTTTT. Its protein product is CTSTNSYTGELFF.

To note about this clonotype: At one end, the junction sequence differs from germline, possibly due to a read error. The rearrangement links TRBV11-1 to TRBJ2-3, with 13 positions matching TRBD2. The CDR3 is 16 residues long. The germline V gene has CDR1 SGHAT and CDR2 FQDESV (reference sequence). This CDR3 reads CASSLWTSGSRDTQYF. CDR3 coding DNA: TGTGCCAGCAGCCTGTGGACTAGCGGGAGCAGAGATACGCAGTATTTT.

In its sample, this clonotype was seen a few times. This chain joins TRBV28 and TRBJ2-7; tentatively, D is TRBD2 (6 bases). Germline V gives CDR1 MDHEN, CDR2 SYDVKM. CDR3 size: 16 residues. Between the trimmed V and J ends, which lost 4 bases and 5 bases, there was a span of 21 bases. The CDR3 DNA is TGTGCCAGCAGTTCGGGCGGGGTAAATCAAAGGGACGAGCAGTACTTC. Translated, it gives CASSSGGVNQRDEQYF.

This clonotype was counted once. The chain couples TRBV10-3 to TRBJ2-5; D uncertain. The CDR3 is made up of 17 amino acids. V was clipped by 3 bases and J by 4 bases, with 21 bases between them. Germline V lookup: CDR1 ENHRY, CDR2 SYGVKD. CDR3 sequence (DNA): TGTGCCATCAGTGAACGTCTGTTCGGGCAGGCGACAGAGACCCAGTACTTC. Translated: CAISERLFGQATETQYF.